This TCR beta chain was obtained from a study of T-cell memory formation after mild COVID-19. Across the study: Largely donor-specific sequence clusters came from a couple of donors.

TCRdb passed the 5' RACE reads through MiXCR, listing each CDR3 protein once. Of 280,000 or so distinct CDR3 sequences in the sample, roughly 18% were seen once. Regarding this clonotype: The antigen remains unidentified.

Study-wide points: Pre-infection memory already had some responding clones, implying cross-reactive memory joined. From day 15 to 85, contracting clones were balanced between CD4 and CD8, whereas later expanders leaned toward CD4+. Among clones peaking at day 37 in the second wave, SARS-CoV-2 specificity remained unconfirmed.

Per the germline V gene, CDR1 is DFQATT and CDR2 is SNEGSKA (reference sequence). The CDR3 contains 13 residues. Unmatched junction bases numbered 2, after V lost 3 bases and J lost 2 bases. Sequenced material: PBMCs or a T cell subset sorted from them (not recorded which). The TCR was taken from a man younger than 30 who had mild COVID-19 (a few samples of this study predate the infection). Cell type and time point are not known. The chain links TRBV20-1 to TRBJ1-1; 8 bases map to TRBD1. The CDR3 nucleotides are TGCAGTGCTAGCACAGGGGGTAACACTGAAGCTTTCTTT. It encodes CSASTGGNTEAFF.